This T cell receptor beta chain was profiled in a study of cytomegalovirus exposure and HLA in healthy donors. To note about this clone: The antigen is undetermined.

Study results and limitations: Being indistinguishable, some V segments were excluded, TRBV6-2 and TRBV6-3 among them. Cytomegalovirus-associated TCR beta chains were listed, numbering roughly 150. Apparent HLA restriction characterized most CMV-associated TCR beta chains in a later analysis. Accurate HLA-A and HLA-B prediction from TCR beta sequences was reported for most subjects.

Use of 60 Vbeta and 13 Jbeta primers characterized the PCR. TCRdb's copy holds only in-frame clones and misses some; the assay was immunoSEQ multiplex PCR. The data show 250,000 or so clones, with about nine tenths seen just once and 1.7% held by the top ten. Germline V lookup: CDR1 SGHDN, CDR2 FVKESK. This CDR3 comprises 15 residues. V lost 0 bases to trimming and J lost 2 bases, with 10 bases between them. This chain connects TRBV14 to TRBJ1-2, with D unclear. Sequencing input: PBMCs. The TCR originated in a girl aged 2-10 years in good health and CMV-seronegative. The CDR3 nucleotides read TGTGCCAGCAGCCAAGAAGGAGGGTTCAACTATGGCTACACCTTC. Translation: CASSQEGGFNYGYTF.